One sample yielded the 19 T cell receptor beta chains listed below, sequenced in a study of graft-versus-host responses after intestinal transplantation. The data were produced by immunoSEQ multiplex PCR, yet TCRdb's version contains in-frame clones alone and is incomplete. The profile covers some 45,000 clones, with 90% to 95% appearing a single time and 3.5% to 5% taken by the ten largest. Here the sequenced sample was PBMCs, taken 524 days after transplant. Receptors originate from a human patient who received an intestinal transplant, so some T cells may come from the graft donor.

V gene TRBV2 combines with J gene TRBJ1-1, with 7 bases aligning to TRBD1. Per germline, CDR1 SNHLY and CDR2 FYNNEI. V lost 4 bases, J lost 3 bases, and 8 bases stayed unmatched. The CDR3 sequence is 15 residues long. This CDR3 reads CASSVRPQGDTEAFF. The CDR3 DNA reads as TGTGCCAGCAGTGTAAGGCCCCAGGGGGACACTGAAGCTTTCTTT.

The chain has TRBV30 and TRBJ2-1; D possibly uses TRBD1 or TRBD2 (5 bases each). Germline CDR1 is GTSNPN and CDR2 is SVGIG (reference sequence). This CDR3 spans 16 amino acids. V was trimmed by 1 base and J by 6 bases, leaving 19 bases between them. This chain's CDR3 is CAWSESPGPLGNEQFF. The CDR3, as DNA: TGTGCCTGGAGTGAGTCCCCGGGACCACTGGGCAATGAGCAGTTCTTC.

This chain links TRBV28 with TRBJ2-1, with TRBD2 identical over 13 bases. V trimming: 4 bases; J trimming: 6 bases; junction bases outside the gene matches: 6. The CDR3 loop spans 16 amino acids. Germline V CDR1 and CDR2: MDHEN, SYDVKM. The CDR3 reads CASSSPTSGRLNEQFF. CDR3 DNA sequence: TGTGCCAGCAGTTCCCCGACTAGCGGGAGGCTCAATGAGCAGTTCTTC. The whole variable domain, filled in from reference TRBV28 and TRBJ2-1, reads DVKVTQSSRYLVKRTGEKVFLECVQDMDHENMFWYRQDPGLGLRLIYFSYDVKMKEKGDIPEGYSVSREKKERFSLILESASTNQTSMYLCASSSPTSGRLNEQFFGPGTRLTVL.

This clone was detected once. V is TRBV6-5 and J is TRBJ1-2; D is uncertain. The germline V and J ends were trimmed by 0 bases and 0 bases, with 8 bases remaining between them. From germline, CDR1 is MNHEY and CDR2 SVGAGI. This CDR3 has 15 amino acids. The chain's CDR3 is CASSYSYGANYGYTF. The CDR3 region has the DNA TGTGCCAGCAGTTACTCTTACGGAGCTAACTATGGCTACACCTTC.

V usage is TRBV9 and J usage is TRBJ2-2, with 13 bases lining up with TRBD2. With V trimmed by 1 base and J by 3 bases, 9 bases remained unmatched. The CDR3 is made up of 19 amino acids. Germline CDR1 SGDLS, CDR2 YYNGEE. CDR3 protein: CASSVRAGLAGFYTGELFF. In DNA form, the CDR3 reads TGTGCCAGCAGCGTACGGGCGGGACTAGCGGGATTTTACACCGGGGAGCTGTTTTTT.

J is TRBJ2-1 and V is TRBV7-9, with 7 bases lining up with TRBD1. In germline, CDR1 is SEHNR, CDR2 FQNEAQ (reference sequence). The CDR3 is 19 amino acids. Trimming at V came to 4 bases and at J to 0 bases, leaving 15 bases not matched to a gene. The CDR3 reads CASSSLTLSGQLSYNEQFF. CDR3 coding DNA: TGTGCCAGCAGCTCACTAACCTTGTCGGGACAGCTCTCCTACAATGAGCAGTTCTTC.

The CDR3 region has the DNA TGTGCCAGCAGCTTACGGTCCGGGAGGGCCGCCTACGAGCAGTACTTC. Translating it yields CASSLRSGRAAYEQYF. The rearrangement links TRBV13 to TRBJ2-7, with 8 bases aligning to TRBD2. Germline-derived CDR1 and CDR2 are PRHDT and FYEKMQ (reference sequence). The V segment lost 2 bases and the J segment 2 bases; nucleotides outside the gene matches: 8. This CDR3 is built from 16 residues.

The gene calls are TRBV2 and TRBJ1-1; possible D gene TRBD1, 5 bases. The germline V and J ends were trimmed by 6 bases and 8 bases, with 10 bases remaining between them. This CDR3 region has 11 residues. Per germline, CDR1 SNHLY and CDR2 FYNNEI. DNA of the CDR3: TGTGCCAGCAGCGAACAGGAAGAAGCTTTCTTT. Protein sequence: CASSEQEEAFF.

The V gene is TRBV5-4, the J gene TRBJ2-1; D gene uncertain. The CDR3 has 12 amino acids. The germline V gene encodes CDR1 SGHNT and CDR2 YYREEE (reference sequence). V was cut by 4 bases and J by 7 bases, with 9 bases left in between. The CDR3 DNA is TGTGCCAGCAGCCGGACGATAAATGAGCAGTTCTTC. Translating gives CASSRTINEQFF.

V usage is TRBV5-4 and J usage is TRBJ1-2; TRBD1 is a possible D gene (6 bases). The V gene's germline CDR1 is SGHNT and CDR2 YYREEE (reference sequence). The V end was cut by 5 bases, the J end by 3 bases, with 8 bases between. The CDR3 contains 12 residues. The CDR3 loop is CASSRTDYGYTF. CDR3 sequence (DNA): TGTGCCAGCAGTAGGACAGACTATGGCTACACCTTC.

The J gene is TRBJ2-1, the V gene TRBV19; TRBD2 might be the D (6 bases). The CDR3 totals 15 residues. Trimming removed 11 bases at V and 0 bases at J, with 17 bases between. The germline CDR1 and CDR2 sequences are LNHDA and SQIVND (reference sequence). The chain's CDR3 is CAVSGQGGSYNEQFF. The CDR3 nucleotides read TGTGCCGTATCCGGCCAGGGAGGCTCCTACAATGAGCAGTTCTTC.

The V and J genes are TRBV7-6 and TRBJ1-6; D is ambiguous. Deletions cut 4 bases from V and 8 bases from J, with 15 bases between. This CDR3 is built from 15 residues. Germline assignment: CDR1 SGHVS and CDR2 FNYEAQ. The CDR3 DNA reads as TGTGCCAGCAGCTCCACGAGGATCACGGATTCACCCCTCCACTTT. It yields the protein CASSSTRITDSPLHF. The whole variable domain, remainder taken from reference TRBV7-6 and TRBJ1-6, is GAGVSQSPRYKVTKRGQDVALRCDPISGHVSLYWYRQALGQGPEFLTYFNYEAQQDKSGLPNDRFSAERPEGSISTLTIQRTEQRDSAMYRCASSSTRITDSPLHFGNGTRLTVT.

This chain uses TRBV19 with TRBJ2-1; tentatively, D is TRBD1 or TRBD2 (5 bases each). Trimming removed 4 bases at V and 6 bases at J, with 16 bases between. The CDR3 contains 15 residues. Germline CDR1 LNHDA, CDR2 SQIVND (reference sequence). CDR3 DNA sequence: TGTGCCAGTAGTACCCTGGGACGCCCCGGCAATGAGCAGTTCTTC. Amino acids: CASSTLGRPGNEQFF.

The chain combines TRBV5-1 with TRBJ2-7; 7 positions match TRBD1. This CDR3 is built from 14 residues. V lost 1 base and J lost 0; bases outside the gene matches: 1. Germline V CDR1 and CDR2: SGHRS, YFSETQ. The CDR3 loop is CASSLTGASYEQYF. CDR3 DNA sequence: TGCGCCAGCAGCTTGACAGGGGCCTCCTACGAGCAGTACTTC. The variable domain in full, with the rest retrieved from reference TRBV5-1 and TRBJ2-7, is KAGVTQTPRYLIKTRGQQVTLSCSPISGHRSVSWYQQTPGQGLQFLFEYFSETQRNKGNFPGRFSGRQFSNSRSEMNVSTLELGDSALYLCASSLTGASYEQYFGPGTRLTVT.

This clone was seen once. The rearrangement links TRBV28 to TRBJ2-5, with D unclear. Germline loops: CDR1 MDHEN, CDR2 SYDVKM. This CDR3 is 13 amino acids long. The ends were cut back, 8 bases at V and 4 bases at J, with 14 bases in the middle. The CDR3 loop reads CASAEGRLETQYF. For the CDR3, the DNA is TGTGCCAGCGCGGAAGGCCGTTTAGAGACCCAGTACTTC.

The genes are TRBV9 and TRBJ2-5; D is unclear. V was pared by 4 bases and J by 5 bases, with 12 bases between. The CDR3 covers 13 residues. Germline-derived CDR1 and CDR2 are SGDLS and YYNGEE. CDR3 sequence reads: CASSPPQQETQYF. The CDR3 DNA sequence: TGTGCCAGCAGCCCGCCGCAACAGGAGACCCAGTACTTC.

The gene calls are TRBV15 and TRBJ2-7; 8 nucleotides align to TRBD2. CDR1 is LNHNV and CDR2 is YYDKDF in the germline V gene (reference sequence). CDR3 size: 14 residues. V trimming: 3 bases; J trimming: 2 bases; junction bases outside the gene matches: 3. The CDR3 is CATSRGLVTYEQYF. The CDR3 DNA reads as TGTGCCACCAGCAGGGGACTAGTGACCTACGAGCAGTACTTC.

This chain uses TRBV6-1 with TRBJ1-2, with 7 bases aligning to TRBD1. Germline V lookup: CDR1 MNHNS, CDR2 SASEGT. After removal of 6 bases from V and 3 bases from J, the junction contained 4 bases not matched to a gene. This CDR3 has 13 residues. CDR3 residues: CASRAGGDYGYTF. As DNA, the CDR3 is TGTGCCAGCAGGGCAGGGGGTGACTATGGCTACACCTTC.

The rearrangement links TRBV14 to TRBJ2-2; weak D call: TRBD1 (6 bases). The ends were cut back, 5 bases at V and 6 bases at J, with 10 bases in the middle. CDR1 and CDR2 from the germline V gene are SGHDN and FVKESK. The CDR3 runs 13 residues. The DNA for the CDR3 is TGTGCCAGCAGCGCCAGGGGCGCCGGGGAGCTGTTTTTT. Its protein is CASSARGAGELFF.